These T cell receptor beta chains were read from a single sample in a study of beta chain features in type 1 diabetes. Clones were sequenced by immunoSEQ multiplex PCR, and TCRdb holds only the in-frame ones, with some missing. This sample yields around 250,000 clones, of which roughly 13% are seen a single time; around 0.03% belongs to the top ten. Specimen: naive CD4+ T cells from blood. The receptors here all came from a woman aged 40 to 50 in good health. Each CDR3 is given with its conserved first and last residue. The D gene is left open where the match is weak. Some rows have no size entry. The others give once, few or many, or a class for an expanded clone.

d_gene: -; len: 15; v_gene: TRBV9; abundance: -; j_gene: TRBJ2-1; CDR3aa: CASSVARGWDNEQFF; CDR3nt: TGTGCCAGCAGCGTAGCTAGGGGTTGGGACAATGAGCAGTTCTTC
d_gene: -; len: 12; v_gene: TRBV29-1; abundance: few; j_gene: TRBJ1-5; CDR3aa: CSAGQRNQPQHF; CDR3nt: TGCAGCGCAGGACAGAGGAATCAGCCCCAGCATTTT
d_gene: TRBD2; len: 16; v_gene: TRBV18; abundance: -; j_gene: TRBJ2-7; CDR3aa: CASSLAPSGGTYEQYF; CDR3nt: TGTGCCAGCTCACTTGCTCCTAGCGGGGGGACCTACGAGCAGTACTTC
d_gene: TRBD2; len: 18; v_gene: TRBV5-1; abundance: -; j_gene: TRBJ2-2; CDR3aa: CASSTGTSGGDYTGELFF; CDR3nt: TGCGCCAGCAGCACTGGGACTAGCGGGGGGGATTACACCGGGGAGCTGTTTTTT
d_gene: -; len: 10; v_gene: TRBV29-1; abundance: -; j_gene: TRBJ2-1; CDR3aa: CSVEDYEQFF; CDR3nt: TGCAGCGTTGAAGACTATGAGCAGTTCTTC
d_gene: -; len: 15; v_gene: TRBV2; abundance: few; j_gene: TRBJ1-2; CDR3aa: CASSDLRGGGYGYTF; CDR3nt: TGTGCCAGCAGTGACCTAAGGGGGGGTGGCTATGGCTACACCTTC
d_gene: TRBD1; len: 15; v_gene: TRBV6-5; abundance: -; j_gene: TRBJ2-5; CDR3aa: CASRTGTGARETQYF; CDR3nt: TGTGCCAGCAGAACCGGGACAGGGGCTCGCGAGACCCAGTACTTC
d_gene: -; len: 14; v_gene: TRBV21-1; abundance: -; j_gene: TRBJ1-1; CDR3aa: CASSKETGERGAFF; CDR3nt: TGTGCCAGCAGCAAAGAGACTGGGGAAAGGGGGGCTTTCTTT
d_gene: TRBD1; len: 16; v_gene: TRBV28; abundance: few; j_gene: TRBJ2-2; CDR3aa: CASSSPTTGLTGELFF; CDR3nt: TGTGCCAGCAGTTCCCCCACGACAGGGCTCACCGGGGAGCTGTTTTTT
d_gene: TRBD2; len: 17; v_gene: TRBV9; abundance: -; j_gene: TRBJ2-7; CDR3aa: CASSVGLAGLRSYEQYF; CDR3nt: TGTGCCAGCAGCGTAGGCCTAGCGGGCCTTCGCTCCTACGAGCAGTACTTC
d_gene: TRBD1; len: 16; v_gene: TRBV5-4; abundance: -; j_gene: TRBJ1-1; CDR3aa: CASSTGTGVRVSEAFF; CDR3nt: TGTGCCAGCAGCACCGGGACAGGAGTTAGGGTGTCTGAAGCTTTCTTT
d_gene: -; len: 14; v_gene: TRBV5-6; abundance: few; j_gene: TRBJ2-3; CDR3aa: CASRAGQSTDTQYF; CDR3nt: TGTGCCAGCAGGGCGGGACAGAGCACAGATACGCAGTATTTT
d_gene: TRBD1; len: 13; v_gene: TRBV13; abundance: few; j_gene: TRBJ1-2; CDR3aa: CASRIPGGTGYTF; CDR3nt: TGTGCCAGCAGGATCCCAGGGGGCACGGGCTACACCTTC
d_gene: TRBD1; len: 15; v_gene: TRBV25-1; abundance: -; j_gene: TRBJ1-2; CDR3aa: CASSDPGQGKSGYTF; CDR3nt: TGTGCCAGCAGTGACCCGGGACAGGGGAAAAGCGGCTACACCTTC
d_gene: -; len: 15; v_gene: TRBV9; abundance: few; j_gene: TRBJ1-1; CDR3aa: CASSPEPLLNTEAFF; CDR3nt: TGTGCCAGCAGCCCTGAGCCTTTGCTGAACACTGAAGCTTTCTTT
d_gene: TRBD1; len: 16; v_gene: TRBV23-1; abundance: many; j_gene: TRBJ1-4; CDR3aa: CASSPRIGDSFRKLFF; CDR3nt: TGCGCCAGCAGTCCCCGAATCGGGGACAGCTTCCGAAAACTGTTTTTT
d_gene: TRBD1; len: 15; v_gene: TRBV7-7; abundance: -; j_gene: TRBJ1-1; CDR3aa: CASSTRQGTLIEAFF; CDR3nt: TGTGCCAGCAGCACCCGACAGGGCACCTTAATCGAAGCTTTCTTT
d_gene: -; len: 13; v_gene: TRBV5-1; abundance: few; j_gene: TRBJ2-5; CDR3aa: CASSLVGGETQYF; CDR3nt: TGCGCCAGCAGCTTGGTAGGAGGAGAGACCCAGTACTTC
d_gene: -; len: 17; v_gene: TRBV5-8; abundance: -; j_gene: TRBJ2-3; CDR3aa: CASSLVRLALSTDTQYF; CDR3nt: TGTGCCAGCAGCTTGGTCCGGCTAGCGCTTAGCACAGATACGCAGTATTTT
d_gene: TRBD1; len: 17; v_gene: TRBV4-1; abundance: -; j_gene: TRBJ1-6; CDR3aa: CASSQYIRRGRNSPLHF; CDR3nt: TGCGCCAGCAGCCAGTACATACGGAGGGGGCGTAATTCACCCCTCCACTTT
d_gene: TRBD1; len: 14; v_gene: TRBV5-1; abundance: -; j_gene: TRBJ1-2; CDR3aa: CASSLEGAGYGYTF; CDR3nt: TGCGCCAGCAGCTTGGAGGGGGCAGGCTATGGCTACACCTTC
d_gene: TRBD1; len: 12; v_gene: TRBV29-1; abundance: few; j_gene: TRBJ2-7; CDR3aa: CSVSTGVYEQYF; CDR3nt: TGCAGCGTATCGACAGGGGTGTACGAGCAGTACTTC
d_gene: -; len: 13; v_gene: TRBV7-2; abundance: few; j_gene: TRBJ1-2; CDR3aa: CASSFRGRHGYTF; CDR3nt: TGTGCCAGCAGCTTTCGGGGGAGGCATGGCTACACCTTC
d_gene: TRBD2; len: 16; v_gene: TRBV7-6; abundance: -; j_gene: TRBJ2-3; CDR3aa: CASSLGLAGGTDTQYF; CDR3nt: TGTGCCAGCAGCTTAGGACTAGCGGGGGGCACAGATACGCAGTATTTT
d_gene: -; len: 14; v_gene: TRBV10-3; abundance: few; j_gene: TRBJ2-1; CDR3aa: CAISAPRVVSEQFF; CDR3nt: TGTGCCATCAGTGCCCCCCGGGTAGTCAGTGAGCAGTTCTTC
d_gene: TRBD1; len: 14; v_gene: TRBV12-5; abundance: -; j_gene: TRBJ1-2; CDR3aa: CASGLPGQIYGYTF; CDR3nt: TGTGCTAGTGGTTTGCCGGGACAGATCTATGGCTACACCTTC
d_gene: TRBD1; len: 14; v_gene: TRBV5-4; abundance: -; j_gene: TRBJ2-4; CDR3aa: CASSGQGAVNIQYF; CDR3nt: TGTGCCAGCAGCGGACAGGGGGCGGTGAACATTCAGTACTTC
d_gene: TRBD1; len: 17; v_gene: TRBV7-9; abundance: few; j_gene: TRBJ2-2; CDR3aa: CASSLRPGQGDTGELFF; CDR3nt: TGTGCCAGCAGCTTACGACCGGGACAGGGAGACACCGGGGAGCTGTTTTTT
d_gene: TRBD2; len: 14; v_gene: TRBV2; abundance: few; j_gene: TRBJ2-7; CDR3aa: CARGKRGSSYEQYF; CDR3nt: TGTGCCAGGGGAAAGCGGGGGAGCTCCTACGAGCAGTACTTC
d_gene: -; len: 13; v_gene: TRBV6-4; abundance: -; j_gene: TRBJ1-1; CDR3aa: CASSQQVNTEAFF; CDR3nt: TGTGCCAGCAGTCAACAAGTGAACACTGAAGCTTTCTTT
d_gene: TRBD1; len: 14; v_gene: TRBV7-2; abundance: -; j_gene: TRBJ1-6; CDR3aa: CASTWTGDNSPLHF; CDR3nt: TGTGCCAGCACCTGGACAGGGGATAATTCACCCCTCCACTTT
d_gene: -; len: 14; v_gene: TRBV4-3; abundance: few; j_gene: TRBJ1-2; CDR3aa: CASSQSVTNYGYTF; CDR3nt: TGCGCCAGCAGCCAAAGCGTGACTAACTATGGCTACACCTTC
d_gene: -; len: 15; v_gene: TRBV4-3; abundance: -; j_gene: TRBJ2-7; CDR3aa: CASSQDRQGVNEQYF; CDR3nt: TGCGCCAGCAGCCAAGATCGTCAGGGCGTCAACGAGCAGTACTTC
d_gene: TRBD2; len: 19; v_gene: TRBV5-1; abundance: few; j_gene: TRBJ2-3; CDR3aa: CASSLARTSGGPSTDTQYF; CDR3nt: TGCGCCAGCAGCTTGGCCCGTACTAGCGGGGGACCTAGCACAGATACGCAGTATTTT
d_gene: -; len: 15; v_gene: TRBV5-1; abundance: few; j_gene: TRBJ1-3; CDR3aa: CASSLAGASGNTIYF; CDR3nt: TGCGCCAGCAGCTTGGCTGGGGCCTCTGGAAACACCATATATTTT
d_gene: TRBD2; len: 16; v_gene: TRBV5-1; abundance: few; j_gene: TRBJ2-5; CDR3aa: CASSLVGLVGQETQYF; CDR3nt: TGCGCCAGCAGCTTGGTTGGACTAGTTGGTCAGGAGACCCAGTACTTC
d_gene: -; len: 14; v_gene: TRBV6-6; abundance: -; j_gene: TRBJ2-7; CDR3aa: CASSYTLGSYEQYF; CDR3nt: TGTGCCAGCAGTTACACCCTTGGCAGCTACGAGCAGTACTTC
d_gene: TRBD1; len: 13; v_gene: TRBV2; abundance: few; j_gene: TRBJ1-2; CDR3aa: CASTREDRGGYTF; CDR3nt: TGTGCCAGCACTCGGGAAGACAGGGGTGGCTACACCTTC
d_gene: -; len: 15; v_gene: TRBV6-6; abundance: -; j_gene: TRBJ2-3; CDR3aa: CASNDVSDLTDTQYF; CDR3nt: TGTGCCAGCAATGACGTATCGGACTTAACAGATACGCAGTATTTT
d_gene: TRBD1; len: 13; v_gene: TRBV10-3; abundance: -; j_gene: TRBJ2-7; CDR3aa: CASRDRPNYEQYF; CDR3nt: TGTGCCAGCCGGGACAGGCCTAACTACGAGCAGTACTTC
d_gene: TRBD2; len: 15; v_gene: TRBV4-1; abundance: -; j_gene: TRBJ2-5; CDR3aa: CASSQATSLQETQYF; CDR3nt: TGCGCCAGCAGCCAAGCGACTAGCCTACAAGAGACCCAGTACTTC
d_gene: -; len: 11; v_gene: TRBV5-8; abundance: -; j_gene: TRBJ2-2; CDR3aa: CASPDTGELFF; CDR3nt: TGTGCCAGCCCAGACACCGGGGAGCTGTTTTTT
d_gene: -; len: 11; v_gene: TRBV7-9; abundance: -; j_gene: TRBJ1-1; CDR3aa: CASITRAEAFF; CDR3nt: TGTGCCAGCATCACTCGGGCTGAAGCTTTCTTT
d_gene: TRBD1; len: 17; v_gene: TRBV5-6; abundance: -; j_gene: TRBJ1-1; CDR3aa: CASSLDQERDRGRGAFF; CDR3nt: TGTGCCAGCAGCTTGGACCAGGAAAGGGACAGGGGGCGCGGGGCTTTCTTT
d_gene: TRBD2; len: 14; v_gene: TRBV5-4; abundance: -; j_gene: TRBJ2-5; CDR3aa: CAGRLAGGQETQYF; CDR3nt: TGTGCCGGAAGACTAGCGGGGGGGCAGGAGACCCAGTACTTC
d_gene: -; len: 15; v_gene: TRBV18; abundance: -; j_gene: TRBJ2-7; CDR3aa: CASSPRLASSYEQYF; CDR3nt: TGTGCCAGCTCACCTCGGTTAGCTTCCTCTTACGAGCAGTACTTC
d_gene: TRBD2; len: 15; v_gene: TRBV7-9; abundance: -; j_gene: TRBJ2-3; CDR3aa: CASSFLAGVSDTQYF; CDR3nt: TGTGCCAGCAGCTTTTTAGCGGGGGTTTCGGATACGCAGTATTTT
d_gene: -; len: 15; v_gene: TRBV10-3; abundance: -; j_gene: TRBJ2-5; CDR3aa: CAIRSAVSRGETQYF; CDR3nt: TGTGCCATCAGGTCTGCAGTTTCCCGCGGCGAGACCCAGTACTTC
d_gene: -; len: 17; v_gene: TRBV7-9; abundance: few; j_gene: TRBJ2-7; CDR3aa: CASSLSGWGQEGYEQYF; CDR3nt: TGTGCCAGCAGCTTATCCGGTTGGGGCCAGGAGGGTTACGAGCAGTACTTC
d_gene: -; len: 14; v_gene: TRBV19; abundance: -; j_gene: TRBJ1-2; CDR3aa: CASSIDRWAGGYTF; CDR3nt: TGTGCCAGTAGTATAGATCGGTGGGCTGGCGGCTACACCTTC
d_gene: -; len: 15; v_gene: TRBV19; abundance: -; j_gene: TRBJ1-2; CDR3aa: CASSPPPHANYGYTF; CDR3nt: TGTGCCAGTAGTCCACCCCCACACGCTAACTATGGCTACACCTTC
d_gene: -; len: 14; v_gene: TRBV14; abundance: few; j_gene: TRBJ1-6; CDR3aa: CASSQDLTGSPLHF; CDR3nt: TGTGCCAGCAGCCAAGATCTGACAGGTTCACCCCTCCACTTT
d_gene: TRBD1; len: 14; v_gene: TRBV9; abundance: few; j_gene: TRBJ2-3; CDR3aa: CASSAGQGTDTQYF; CDR3nt: TGTGCCAGCAGCGCCGGACAGGGGACAGATACGCAGTATTTT
d_gene: TRBD2; len: 14; v_gene: TRBV7-8; abundance: few; j_gene: TRBJ2-7; CDR3aa: CASSKGLAGVEQYF; CDR3nt: TGTGCCAGCAGCAAGGGACTAGCGGGGGTCGAGCAGTACTTC
d_gene: TRBD2; len: 17; v_gene: TRBV11-2; abundance: few; j_gene: TRBJ2-5; CDR3aa: CASSLLAGGRRQETQYF; CDR3nt: TGTGCCAGCAGCTTACTAGCGGGGGGGCGGAGACAAGAGACCCAGTACTTC
d_gene: -; len: 14; v_gene: TRBV5-6; abundance: -; j_gene: TRBJ2-7; CDR3aa: CASSLGLSPTEQYF; CDR3nt: TGTGCCAGCAGCTTGGGACTATCTCCTACGGAGCAGTACTTC
d_gene: -; len: 13; v_gene: TRBV29-1; abundance: -; j_gene: TRBJ2-3; CDR3aa: CSAQRTSTDTQYF; CDR3nt: TGCAGCGCACAACGGACAAGCACAGATACGCAGTATTTT
d_gene: TRBD2; len: 15; v_gene: TRBV9; abundance: many; j_gene: TRBJ2-7; CDR3aa: CASSVSASGVGEQYF; CDR3nt: TGTGCCAGCAGCGTGTCGGCTAGCGGGGTTGGCGAGCAGTACTTC
d_gene: -; len: 16; v_gene: TRBV19; abundance: few; j_gene: TRBJ1-3; CDR3aa: CASRRTFTLSGNTIYF; CDR3nt: TGTGCCAGTAGGCGGACATTTACCCTCTCTGGAAACACCATATATTTT